The T cell receptor beta chain described here comes from a study of OX40 agonist ivuxolimab in advanced cancers. Study background: Clinicians treated patients with ivuxolimab, an agonistic anti-OX40 (CD134) antibody. Dose-escalation patients' cancers were hepatocellular carcinoma, melanoma, renal cell or head and neck cancer.

CDR3 length equals 16 residues. V lost 5 bases and J 3 bases, leaving 19 bases between the germline ends. CDR1 is SGHVS and CDR2 is FQNEAQ in the germline V gene. Here immunoSEQ multiplex PCR was the method, and the copy in TCRdb shows in-frame clones only, minus some. This sample has more than 100,000 clones, with about nine tenths found just once. Comments on this clone: Its specificity is unknown.

The study, taken as a whole, reports: CD4+ and CD8+ blood T cells expanded clonally by week 6 at 0.1 to 3.0 mg/kg.

Peripheral blood came from all dose cohorts at three timepoints. Specimen: CD4+ or CD8+ T cells sorted from blood, collected in a trial of the OX40 agonist ivuxolimab. This sequence joins TRBV7-8 and TRBJ2-5; tentative D call: TRBD1 (6 bases). This receptor was obtained from an adult with an advanced solid tumor such as melanoma, head and neck, liver or kidney cancer. The CDR3 region has the DNA TGTGCCAGCAGCACAAAGCCGACAGGTGGGGAAGAGACCCAGTACTTC. Protein: CASSTKPTGGEETQYF.